A single sample is the source of the 8 T cell receptor beta chains below, sequenced in a study of T-cell reconstitution after alpha-beta-depleted transplantation in children. The authors prepared the TCRbeta library with unique molecular identifiers. Each CDR3 protein is one row after TCRdb ran MiXCR on the PCR reads. The sample carries 700,000 to 850,000 distinct CDR3 sequences, roughly 16% recorded once. The source material was PBMCs, mostly from graft donor cells, sampled 360 days after TCRalphabeta/CD19-depleted stem cell transplant. These receptor sequences come from a male patient younger than 18 who had a stem cell transplant for acute lymphoblastic leukemia, so the T cells may come from the graft donor.

This clonotype has more than one count but fewer than ten. The chain uses TRBV2 and TRBJ2-6; D is unresolved. V lost 6 bases to trimming and J lost 0 bases, with 9 bases between them. The CDR3 totals 15 residues. CDR1 and CDR2 from the germline V gene are SNHLY and FYNNEI. The CDR3 coding sequence is TGTGCCAGCAGATACATAATCTCTGGGGCCAACGTCCTGACTTTC. Translated: CASRYIISGANVLTF. Full variable domain (missing parts from reference TRBV2 and TRBJ2-6): EPEVTQTPSHQVTQMGQEVILRCVPISNHLYFYWYRQILGQKVEFLVSFYNNEISEKSEIFDDQFSVERPDGSNFTLKIRSTKLEDSAMYFCASRYIISGANVLTFGAGSRLTVL.

This clonotype was counted only a few times. This sequence joins TRBV27 and TRBJ2-5; D call uncertain. Trimming removed 2 bases from V and 5 bases from J, with 18 bases in between. The CDR3 runs to 16 residues. Germline assignment: CDR1 MNHEY and CDR2 SMNVEV (reference sequence). CDR3 sequence (DNA): TGTGCCAGCAGTTTAATACTACCGCGCCAAGGGGAGACCCAGTACTTC. It codes for CASSLILPRQGETQYF.

The rearrangement links TRBV15 to TRBJ2-3; D is perhaps TRBD2 (5 bases). The germline V and J ends were trimmed by 3 bases and 3 bases, with 13 bases remaining between them. The CDR3 sequence is 15 residues long. CDR1 and CDR2 from the germline V gene are LNHNV and YYDKDF (reference sequence). The CDR3 protein is CATSSIGRATDTQYF. CDR3 DNA: TGTGCCACCAGCAGCATAGGGAGAGCTACAGATACGCAGTATTTT.

This chain links TRBV11-2 with TRBJ2-7; D is unclear. Germline-derived CDR1 and CDR2 are SGHAT and FQNNGV. This CDR3 is 11 amino acids long. V dropped 4 bases and J dropped 10 bases, with 11 bases sitting between them. As DNA, the CDR3 is TGTGCCAGCAGCTCCCTTGGAGCCCAGTACTTC. Amino acids: CASSSLGAQYF.

This clonotype was observed a few times. The V gene is TRBV15, the J gene TRBJ2-1, with D perhaps TRBD2 (5 bases). Germline V gene lookup returns CDR1 LNHNV and CDR2 YYDKDF (reference sequence). The CDR3 spans 12 residues. Trimming cost V 0 bases and J 12 bases, with 9 bases left between them. CDR3 sequence reads: CATSREGEGQFF. The CDR3 DNA reads as TGTGCCACCAGCAGAGAGGGAGAGGGGCAGTTCTTC.

This clonotype appeared a few times. The V and J genes are TRBV2 and TRBJ2-1; TRBD2 matches 11 bases. The V gene end was trimmed by 6 bases and the J gene end by 9 bases; junction bases not matched to a gene: 4. This CDR3 has 13 amino acids. Germline CDR1 reads SNHLY; CDR2 reads FYNNEI. The chain's CDR3 is CASSPTSGAEQFF. CDR3 DNA sequence: TGTGCCAGCAGCCCGACTAGCGGGGCTGAGCAGTTCTTC.

This clonotype was counted between two and nine times. This chain uses TRBV28 with TRBJ2-7, with 9 bases identical to TRBD2. Per the germline V gene, CDR1 is MDHEN and CDR2 is SYDVKM. The V segment lost 0 bases and the J segment 0 bases; nucleotides outside the gene matches: 9. The CDR3 runs to 18 residues. CDR3 DNA: TGTGCCAGCAGTTTATGGGGTCTAGCGGGATTCAGCTCCTACGAGCAGTACTTC. It encodes CASSLWGLAGFSSYEQYF.

J is TRBJ2-2 and V is TRBV12-3 or TRBV12-4; D unclear. The CDR3 totals 15 residues. The ends were cut back, 4 bases at V and 2 bases at J, with 11 bases in the middle. This CDR3 is CASSSPPTNTGELFF. As DNA, the CDR3 is TGTGCCAGCAGTTCCCCGCCCACCAACACCGGGGAGCTGTTTTTT.